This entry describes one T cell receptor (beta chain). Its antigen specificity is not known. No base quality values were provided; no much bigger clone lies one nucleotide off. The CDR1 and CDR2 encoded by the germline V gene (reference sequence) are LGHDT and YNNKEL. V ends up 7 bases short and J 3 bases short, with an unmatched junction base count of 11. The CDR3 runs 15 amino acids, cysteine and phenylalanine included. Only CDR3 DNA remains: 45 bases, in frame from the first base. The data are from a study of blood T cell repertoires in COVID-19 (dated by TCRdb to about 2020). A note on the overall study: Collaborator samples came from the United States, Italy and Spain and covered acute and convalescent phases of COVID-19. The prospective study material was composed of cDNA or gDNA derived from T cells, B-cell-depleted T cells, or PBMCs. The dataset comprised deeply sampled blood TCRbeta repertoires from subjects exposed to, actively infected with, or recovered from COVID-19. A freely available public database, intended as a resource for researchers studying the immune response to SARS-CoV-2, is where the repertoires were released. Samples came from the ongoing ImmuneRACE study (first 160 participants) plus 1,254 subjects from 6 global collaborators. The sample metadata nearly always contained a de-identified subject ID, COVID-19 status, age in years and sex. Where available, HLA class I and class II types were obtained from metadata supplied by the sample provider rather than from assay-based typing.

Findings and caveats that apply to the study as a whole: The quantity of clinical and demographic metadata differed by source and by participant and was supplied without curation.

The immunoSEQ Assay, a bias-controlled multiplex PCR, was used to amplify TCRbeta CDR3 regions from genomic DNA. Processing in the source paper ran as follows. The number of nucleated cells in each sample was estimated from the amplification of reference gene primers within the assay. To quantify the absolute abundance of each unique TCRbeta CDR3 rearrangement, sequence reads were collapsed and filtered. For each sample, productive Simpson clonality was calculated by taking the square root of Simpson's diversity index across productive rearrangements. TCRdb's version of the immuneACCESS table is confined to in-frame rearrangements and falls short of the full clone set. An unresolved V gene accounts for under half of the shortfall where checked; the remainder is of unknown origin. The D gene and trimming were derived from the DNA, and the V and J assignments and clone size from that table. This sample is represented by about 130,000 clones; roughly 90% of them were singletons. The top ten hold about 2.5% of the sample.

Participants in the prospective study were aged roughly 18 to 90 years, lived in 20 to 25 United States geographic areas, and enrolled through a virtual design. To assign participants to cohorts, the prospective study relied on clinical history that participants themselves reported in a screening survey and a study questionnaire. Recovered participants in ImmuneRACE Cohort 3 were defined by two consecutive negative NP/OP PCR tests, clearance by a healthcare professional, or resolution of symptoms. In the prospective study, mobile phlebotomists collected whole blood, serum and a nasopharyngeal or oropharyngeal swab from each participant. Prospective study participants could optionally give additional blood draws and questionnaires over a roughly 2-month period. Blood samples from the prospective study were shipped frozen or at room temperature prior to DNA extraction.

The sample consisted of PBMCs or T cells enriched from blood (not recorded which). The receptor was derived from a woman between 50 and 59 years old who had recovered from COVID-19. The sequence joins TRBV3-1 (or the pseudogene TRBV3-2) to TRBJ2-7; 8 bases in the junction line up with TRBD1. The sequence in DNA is TGTGCCAGCATCGAGACAGGGGCCCCCAACTACGAGCAGTACTTC. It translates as CASIETGAPNYEQYF.